A single sample gave rise to the 27 T cell receptor beta chains below, sequenced in a study of T-cell reconstitution after alpha-beta-depleted transplantation in children. The TCRbeta library was prepared with unique molecular identifiers. In TCRdb, the PCR reads were re-called with MiXCR into one record per CDR3 protein. The sample has about 200,000 distinct CDR3 sequences, about 8.7% seen once. Specimen: PBMCs, mostly from graft donor cells, collected 360 days after TCRalphabeta/CD19-depleted stem cell transplant. The receptors come from a male patient between 2 and 10 years old who had a stem cell transplant for acute myeloid leukemia, so the T cells may come from the graft donor.

In its sample, this clonotype was seen a few times. The V call is TRBV7-2, the J call TRBJ2-7; 7 bases line up with TRBD2. V was clipped by 2 bases and J by 2 bases; unmatched bases: 3. The CDR3 has 14 amino acids. Germline CDR1 reads SGHTA; CDR2 reads FQGNSA. The CDR3 sequence: CASSLSGAAYEQYV. CDR3 sequence (DNA): TGTGCCAGCAGCTTAAGCGGGGCCGCCTACGAGCAGTACGTC.

The rearrangement links TRBV7-8 to TRBJ2-1; D gene unclear. Germline V gene lookup returns CDR1 SGHVS and CDR2 FQNEAQ. V was trimmed by 1 base and J by 9 bases, leaving 7 bases between them. CDR3 length: 12 residues. CDR3 amino acids: CASSLVRTEQFF. The CDR3, as DNA: TGTGCCAGCAGCTTAGTGAGGACTGAGCAGTTCTTC.

At least ten counts were recorded for this clonotype. The CDR3 DNA sequence: TGTGCCAGCAGTGTGGGACAGATGAAAGAGACCCAGTACTTC. Protein: CASSVGQMKETQYF. The chain recombines TRBV28 with TRBJ2-5, with TRBD1 matching 7 bases. V gave up 5 bases and J gave up 3 bases; unmatched junction bases: 6. Germline V CDR1 and CDR2: MDHEN, SYDVKM. CDR3 length: 14 residues.

This clonotype was counted between two and nine times. The rearrangement uses TRBV5-6 and TRBJ1-1; no clear D gene. The V and J ends lost 4 bases and 0 bases respectively, with 10 bases between them. The CDR3 runs to 14 residues. CDR1 SGHDT and CDR2 YYEEEE come from the germline V gene. In DNA form, the CDR3 reads TGTGCCAGCAGCAAGACAAGACTGAACACTGAAGCTTTCTTT. Protein sequence: CASSKTRLNTEAFF. Full variable domain (rest looked up from reference TRBV5-6 and TRBJ1-1): DAGVTQSPTHLIKTRGQQVTLRCSPKSGHDTVSWYQQALGQGPQFIFQYYEEEERQRGNFPDRFSGHQFPNYSSELNVNALLLGDSALYLCASSKTRLNTEAFFGQGTRLTVV.

This clonotype appeared many times. This chain connects TRBV15 to TRBJ2-1; TRBD2 agrees at 10 bases. This CDR3 region has 16 residues. The trim removed 2 bases at V and 6 bases at J, leaving 7 bases unmatched. Germline V gives CDR1 LNHNV, CDR2 YYDKDF (reference sequence). The CDR3 nucleotides are TGTGCCACCAGCAGACTAAGCGGACTAGCGGCCAATGAGCAGTTCTTC. Translation gives CATSRLSGLAANEQFF.

The rearrangement joins TRBV5-1 to TRBJ1-1; 11 bases are a match to TRBD1. Germline V lookup: CDR1 SGHRS, CDR2 YFSETQ. V shed 3 bases and J 4 bases; nucleotides not matched to a gene: 2. This CDR3 is built from 14 residues. In nucleotides, the CDR3 is TGCGCCAGCAGCTGGGGGACAGGGGGCACTGAAGCTTTCTTT. It encodes CASSWGTGGTEAFF.

This clonotype was seen repeatedly, ten times or more. The genes are TRBV12-3 or TRBV12-4 and TRBJ2-5; no clear D gene. CDR3 length equals 12 residues. Trimming stripped 5 bases from V and 5 bases from J, with 9 bases between. CDR3 DNA: TGTGCCAGCAGTCATTTAGGGGAGACCCAGTACTTC. Residues: CASSHLGETQYF.

This clonotype showed up many times. The J gene is TRBJ2-3, the V gene TRBV12-3 or TRBV12-4, with TRBD1 matching over 10 bases. V was clipped by 8 bases and J by 2 bases; unmatched bases: 4. This CDR3 comprises 14 residues. CDR3 region: CASGGTGVTDTQYF. As DNA, the CDR3 is TGTGCCAGCGGAGGGACAGGGGTCACAGATACGCAGTATTTT.

The chain links TRBV24-1 to TRBJ2-5; no firm D call. The V end was cut by 4 bases, the J end by 3 bases, with 17 bases between. The CDR3 runs 16 residues. Germline loops: CDR1 KGHDR, CDR2 SFDVKD. CDR3 protein: CATSDPGLTGEETQYF. DNA of the CDR3: TGTGCCACCAGTGACCCAGGCCTAACTGGGGAAGAGACCCAGTACTTC.

This rearrangement joins TRBV20-1 to TRBJ1-1; weak D call: TRBD1 (6 bases). This CDR3 has 14 amino acids. V dropped 4 bases and J dropped 3 bases, with 15 bases sitting between them. Per the germline V gene, CDR1 is DFQATT and CDR2 is SNEGSKA (reference sequence). CDR3 in amino acids: CSAIGTNGYTEAFF. DNA of the CDR3: TGCAGTGCTATTGGGACAAACGGGTACACTGAAGCTTTCTTT.

This chain joins TRBV11-1 and TRBJ2-1; TRBD2 aligns across 14 bases. This CDR3 comprises 17 residues. Trimming cost V 5 bases and J 0 bases; bases outside gene matches: 3. The germline CDR1 and CDR2 sequences are SGHAT and FQDESV (reference sequence). This chain's CDR3 is CASSQGTSGGSYNEQFF. The CDR3 nucleotides are TGTGCCAGCAGCCAGGGGACTAGCGGGGGCTCCTACAATGAGCAGTTCTTC. The full variable domain, rest sourced from reference TRBV11-1 and TRBJ2-1, is EAEVAQSPRYKITEKSQAVAFWCDPISGHATLYWYRQILGQGPELLVQFQDESVVDDSQLPKDRFSAERLKGVDSTLKIQPAELGDSAMYLCASSQGTSGGSYNEQFFGPGTRLTVL.

This clonotype was detected once. The rearrangement uses TRBV20-1 and TRBJ2-2; 11 bases are shared with TRBD1. V was pared by 6 bases and J by 4 bases, with 10 bases of the junction left unmatched. The CDR3 is 16 residues long. From germline, CDR1 is DFQATT and CDR2 SNEGSKA (reference sequence). CDR3 coding DNA: TGCAGTGCCAGGAATTTTGGACAGGGGGCCACCGGGGAGCTGTTTTTT. Amino acid sequence: CSARNFGQGATGELFF.

This rearrangement joins TRBV5-1 to TRBJ2-2, with 7 bases fitting TRBD1. CDR1 is SGHRS and CDR2 is YFSETQ in the germline V gene. This CDR3 region has 15 residues. V lost 4 bases and J lost 4; bases outside the gene matches: 7. CDR3 sequence: CASSIATGRTGELFF. CDR3 DNA sequence: TGCGCCAGCAGCATCGCGACAGGGCGCACCGGGGAGCTGTTTTTT.

V and J are TRBV20-1 and TRBJ2-1, with TRBD1 identical over 8 bases. Germline lookup yields CDR1 DFQATT and CDR2 SNEGSKA (reference sequence). The V gene end was trimmed by 6 bases and the J gene end by 2 bases; junction bases not matched to a gene: 12. The CDR3 covers 16 residues. CDR3 protein: CSAPPPGTGAYNEQFF. In DNA, the CDR3 is TGCAGTGCACCTCCTCCCGGGACAGGTGCCTACAATGAGCAGTTCTTC.

This clonotype was found many times. The V gene is TRBV12-3 or TRBV12-4, the J gene TRBJ1-1; no clear D gene. V lost 5 bases, J lost 8 bases, and 15 bases lay in between. The CDR3 is 13 amino acids. Here the CDR3 DNA reads TGTGCCAGCAGTGTTCCTAAGATAGGCGAAGCTTTCTTT. As protein: CASSVPKIGEAFF.

This clonotype occurred once. J is TRBJ2-3 and V is TRBV10-3; the match to TRBD1 covers 8 bases. This CDR3 comprises 18 residues. Looked up from germline, CDR1 is ENHRY and CDR2 is SYGVKD. V lost 5 bases and J lost 4; bases outside the gene matches: 17. Here the CDR3 reads CAISYSGTGFERADTQYF. DNA for the CDR3: TGTGCCATCAGTTATTCCGGGACAGGCTTCGAGAGGGCAGATACGCAGTATTTT.

The V call is TRBV30, the J call TRBJ2-2, with a weak D call TRBD1 (5 bases). Germline CDR1 and CDR2: GTSNPN and SVGIG (reference sequence). The V gene lost 0 bases and the J gene lost 7 bases, with 12 bases spanning the gap. CDR3 size: 14 residues. CDR3 protein: CAWSVRGRSGELFF. The CDR3 DNA follows: TGTGCCTGGAGTGTAAGGGGCAGGAGCGGGGAGCTGTTTTTT.

This chain links TRBV5-1 with TRBJ2-3, with 13 bases aligning to TRBD2. Germline V gene lookup returns CDR1 SGHRS and CDR2 YFSETQ. The CDR3 consists of 17 residues. V lost 3 bases and J lost 3; bases outside the gene matches: 7. CDR3 sequence: CASSSPLLAGGTDTQYF. The CDR3 DNA is TGCGCCAGCAGCTCGCCCTTACTAGCGGGGGGGACAGATACGCAGTATTTT.

The chain carries TRBV7-9 and TRBJ2-1; D call uncertain. The germline CDR1 and CDR2 sequences are SEHNR and FQNEAQ (reference sequence). CDR3 size: 14 residues. Trimming removed 6 bases at V and 1 base at J, with 10 bases between. DNA for the CDR3: TGTGCCAGCAGGGGTAGCCTTTCCTACAATGAGCAGTTCTTC. It is translated as CASRGSLSYNEQFF.

The rearrangement joins TRBV7-8 to TRBJ2-3; perhaps D is TRBD1 or TRBD2 (5 bases each). The V gene lost 1 base and the J gene lost 0 bases, with 11 bases spanning the gap. The CDR3 runs 16 residues. The germline gives CDR1 SGHVS, CDR2 FQNEAQ. CDR3 in amino acids: CASSLEVGASTDTQYF. The CDR3, as DNA: TGTGCCAGCAGCTTAGAGGTCGGGGCGAGCACAGATACGCAGTATTTT.

The sample holds many counts of this clonotype. The genes are TRBV20-1 and TRBJ2-5, with 12 bases fitting TRBD2. V lost 6 bases, J lost 2 bases, and 4 bases stayed unmatched. The CDR3 totals 14 residues. In germline, CDR1 is DFQATT, CDR2 SNEGSKA (reference sequence). CDR3 protein: CSAWTSGTQETQYF. In DNA form, the CDR3 reads TGCAGTGCGTGGACTAGCGGGACGCAAGAGACCCAGTACTTC.

This clonotype appeared a few times. This rearrangement joins TRBV2 to TRBJ1-1; TRBD1 might be the D (5 bases). Germline CDR1 is SNHLY and CDR2 is FYNNEI. Trimming removed 0 bases from V and 8 bases from J, with 10 bases in between. This CDR3 region has 13 residues. The CDR3 here is CASSEAGGAEAFF. CDR3 nucleotide sequence: TGTGCCAGCAGTGAAGCAGGAGGGGCAGAAGCTTTCTTT.

This chain connects TRBV7-2 to TRBJ2-3; D possibly corresponds to TRBD1 (5 bases). Germline V gene lookup returns CDR1 SGHTA and CDR2 FQGNSA. CDR3 length: 13 amino acids. The V and J ends lost 2 bases and 4 bases respectively, with 7 bases between them. Here the CDR3 DNA reads TGTGCCAGCAGCTTACAGGGATCAGATACGCAGTATTTT. Encoded protein: CASSLQGSDTQYF.

This clonotype was seen a handful of times. DNA for the CDR3: TGTGCCAGCAGCGGGTGGGTTACAGGCCCCCTCCATGGAAATGAGCAGTTCTTC. Its translation: CASSGWVTGPLHGNEQFF. V usage is TRBV7-8 and J usage is TRBJ2-1; possible D gene TRBD1, 5 bases. Germline values: CDR1 SGHVS, CDR2 FQNEAQ. V gave up 5 bases and J gave up 7 bases, with 27 bases separating them. The CDR3 spans 18 residues.

V and J are TRBV7-9 and TRBJ2-2; D is uncertain. The V and J ends lost 3 bases and 6 bases respectively, with 5 bases between them. Germline values: CDR1 SEHNR, CDR2 FQNEAQ (reference sequence). The CDR3 runs 12 residues. The CDR3 sequence: CASSFAPGELFF. CDR3 DNA sequence: TGTGCCAGCAGCTTCGCCCCCGGGGAGCTGTTTTTT.

This clonotype was counted many times. The chain links TRBV6-2 or TRBV6-3 to TRBJ2-1, with D unresolved. Germline-derived CDR1 and CDR2 are MNHEY and SVGEGT. This CDR3 comprises 16 residues. Trimming stripped 4 bases from V and 2 bases from J, with 15 bases between. CDR3 nucleotides: TGTGCCAGCAGTTTTTCCCGGGTGCTGACCTACAATGAGCAGTTCTTC. Translating it yields CASSFSRVLTYNEQFF.

In this sample, this clonotype turned up many times. V gene TRBV10-3 combines with J gene TRBJ1-1, with a possible D match to TRBD1 (5 bases). The V and J ends lost 8 bases and 5 bases respectively, with 18 bases between them. CDR3 size: 14 residues. Germline assignment: CDR1 ENHRY and CDR2 SYGVKD. The CDR3 nucleotides are TGTGCCATCGGCCCCCTTGGGGGGAGGACTGAAGCTTTCTTT. It translates to CAIGPLGGRTEAFF.